This note documents a single T cell receptor (beta chain) sequence. V was clipped by 6 bases and J by 0 bases; unmatched bases: 3. Germline V lookup: CDR1 SNHLY, CDR2 FYNNEI. The CDR3 covers 15 residues. The sample is drawn from a study of blood T cell repertoires in COVID-19. As for the study in general: From the United States, Italy and Spain came samples of acute and convalescent COVID-19. PBMCs, B-cell-depleted T cells, or T cells were the source of the cDNA or gDNA that made up the material.

Original processing methods: Amplification of reference gene primers was used by the study to estimate nucleated cell counts. TCRdb keeps only in-frame clones here, not all; method: immunoSEQ multiplex PCR. V and J calls and clone size are copied from that table; D and trimming were computed from the DNA. This sample has fewer than 150,000 clones, with roughly 89% found just once. The source of this sequence is a woman aged 40 to 55 with acute or convalescent COVID-19. The chain couples TRBV2 to TRBJ2-4; TRBD2 aligns across 9 bases. The sample was peripheral blood. The CDR3 protein is CASRGLALAKNIQYF. For the CDR3, the DNA is TGTGCCAGCAGGGGACTAGCTCTAGCCAAAAACATTCAGTACTTC.